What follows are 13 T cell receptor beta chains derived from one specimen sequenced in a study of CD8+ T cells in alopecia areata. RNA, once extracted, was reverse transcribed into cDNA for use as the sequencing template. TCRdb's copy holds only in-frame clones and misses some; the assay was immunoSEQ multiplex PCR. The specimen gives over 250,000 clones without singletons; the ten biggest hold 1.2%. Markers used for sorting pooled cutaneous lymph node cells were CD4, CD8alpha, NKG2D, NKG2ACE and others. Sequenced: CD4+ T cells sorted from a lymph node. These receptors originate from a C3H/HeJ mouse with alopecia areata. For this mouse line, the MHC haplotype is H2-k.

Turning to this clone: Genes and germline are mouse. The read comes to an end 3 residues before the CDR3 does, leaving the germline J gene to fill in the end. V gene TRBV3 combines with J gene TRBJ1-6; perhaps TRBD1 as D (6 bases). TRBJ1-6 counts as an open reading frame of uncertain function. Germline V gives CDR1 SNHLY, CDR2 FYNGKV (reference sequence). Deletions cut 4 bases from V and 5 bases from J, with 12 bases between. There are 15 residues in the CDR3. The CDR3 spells CASSSPGHNNSPLYF. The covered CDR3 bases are TGTGCCAGCAGCTCTCCGGGACATAATAATTCGCCC.

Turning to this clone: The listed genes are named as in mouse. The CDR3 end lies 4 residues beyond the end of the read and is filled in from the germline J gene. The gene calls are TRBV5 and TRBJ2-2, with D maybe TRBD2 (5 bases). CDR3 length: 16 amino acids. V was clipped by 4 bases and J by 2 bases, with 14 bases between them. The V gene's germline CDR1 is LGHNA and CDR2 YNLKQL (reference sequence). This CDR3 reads CASSLQTGSNTGQLYF. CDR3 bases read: TGTGCCAGCAGCCTTCAAACTGGTAGCAACACCGGG.

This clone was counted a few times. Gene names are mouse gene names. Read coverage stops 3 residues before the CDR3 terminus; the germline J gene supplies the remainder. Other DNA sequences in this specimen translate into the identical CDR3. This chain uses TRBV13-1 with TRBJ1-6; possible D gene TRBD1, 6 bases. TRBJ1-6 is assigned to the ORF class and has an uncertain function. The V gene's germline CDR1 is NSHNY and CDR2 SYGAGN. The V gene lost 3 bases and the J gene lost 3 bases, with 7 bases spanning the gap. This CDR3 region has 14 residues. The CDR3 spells CASSGRGYNSPLYF. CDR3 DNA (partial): TGTGCCAGCAGTGGCAGGGGCTATAATTCGCCC.

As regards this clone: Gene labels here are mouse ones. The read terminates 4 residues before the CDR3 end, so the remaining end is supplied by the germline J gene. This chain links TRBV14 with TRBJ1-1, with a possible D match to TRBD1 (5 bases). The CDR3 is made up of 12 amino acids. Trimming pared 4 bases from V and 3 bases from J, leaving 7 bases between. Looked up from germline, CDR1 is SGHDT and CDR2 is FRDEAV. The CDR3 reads CASSQTDTEVFF. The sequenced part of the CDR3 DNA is TGTGCCAGCAGTCAGACAGACACA.

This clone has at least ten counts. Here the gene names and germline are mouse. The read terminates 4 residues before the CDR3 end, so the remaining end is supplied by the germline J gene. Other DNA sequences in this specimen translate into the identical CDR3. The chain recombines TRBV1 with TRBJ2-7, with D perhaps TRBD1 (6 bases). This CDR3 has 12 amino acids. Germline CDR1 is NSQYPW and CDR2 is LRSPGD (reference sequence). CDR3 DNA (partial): TGCACCTGCAGTGAGGACAGATAT. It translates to CTCSEDRY. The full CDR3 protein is CTCSEDRYEQYF. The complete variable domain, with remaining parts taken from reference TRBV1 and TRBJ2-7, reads VTLLEQNPRWRLVPRGQAVNLRCILKNSQYPWMSWYQQDLQKQLQWLFTLRSPGDKEVKSLPGADYLATRVTDTELRLQVANMSQGRTLYCTCSEDRYEQYFGPGTRLTVL.

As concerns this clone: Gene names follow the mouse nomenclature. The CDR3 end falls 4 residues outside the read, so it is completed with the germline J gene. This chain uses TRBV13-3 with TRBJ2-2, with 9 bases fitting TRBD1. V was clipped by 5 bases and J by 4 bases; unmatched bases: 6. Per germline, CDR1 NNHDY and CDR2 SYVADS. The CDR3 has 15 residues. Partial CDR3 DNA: TGTGCCAGCAGGACCCGGGACAGGGTCACCGGG. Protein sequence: CASRTRDRVTG. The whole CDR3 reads CASRTRDRVTGQLYF.

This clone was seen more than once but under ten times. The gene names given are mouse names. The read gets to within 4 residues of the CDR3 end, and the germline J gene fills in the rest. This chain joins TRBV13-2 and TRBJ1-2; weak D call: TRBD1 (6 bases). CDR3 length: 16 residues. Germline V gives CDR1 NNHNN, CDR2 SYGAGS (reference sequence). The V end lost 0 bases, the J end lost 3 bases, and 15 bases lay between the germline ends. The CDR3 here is CASGDAAQGEDSDYTF. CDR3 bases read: TGTGCCAGCGGTGATGCAGCACAGGGTGAGGACTCC.

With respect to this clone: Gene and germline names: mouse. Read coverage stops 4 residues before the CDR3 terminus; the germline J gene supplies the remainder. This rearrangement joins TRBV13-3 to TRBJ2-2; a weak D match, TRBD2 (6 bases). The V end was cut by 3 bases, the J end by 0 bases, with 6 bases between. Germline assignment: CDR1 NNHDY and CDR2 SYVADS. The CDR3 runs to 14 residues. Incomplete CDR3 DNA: TGTGCCAGCAGTGTGGGGGCAAACACCGGG. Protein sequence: CASSVGANTG. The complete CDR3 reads CASSVGANTGQLYF.

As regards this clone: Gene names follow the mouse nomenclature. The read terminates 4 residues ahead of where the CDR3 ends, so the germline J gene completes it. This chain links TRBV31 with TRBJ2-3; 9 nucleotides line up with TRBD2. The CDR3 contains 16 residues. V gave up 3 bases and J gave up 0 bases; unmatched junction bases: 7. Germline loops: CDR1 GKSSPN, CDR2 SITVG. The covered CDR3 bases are TGTGCCTGGAGAACTCCTGGGGGGGGTAGTGCAGAA. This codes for CAWRTPGGGSAE. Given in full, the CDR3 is CAWRTPGGGSAETLYF.

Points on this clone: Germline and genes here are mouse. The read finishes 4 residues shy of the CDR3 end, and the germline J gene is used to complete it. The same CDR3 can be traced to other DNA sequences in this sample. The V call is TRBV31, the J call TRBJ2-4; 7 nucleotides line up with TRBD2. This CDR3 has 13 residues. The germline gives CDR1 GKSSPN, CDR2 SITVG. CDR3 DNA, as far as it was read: TGTGCCTGGAGTCTCGGGACTGAAAAC. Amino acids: CAWSLGTEN. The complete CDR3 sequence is CAWSLGTENTLYF.

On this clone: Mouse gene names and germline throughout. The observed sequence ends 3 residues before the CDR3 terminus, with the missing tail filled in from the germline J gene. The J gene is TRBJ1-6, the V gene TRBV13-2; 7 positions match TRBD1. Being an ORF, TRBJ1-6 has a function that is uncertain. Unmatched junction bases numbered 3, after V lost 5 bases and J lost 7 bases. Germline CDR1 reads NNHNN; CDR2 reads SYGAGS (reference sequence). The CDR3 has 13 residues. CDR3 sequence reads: CASGTGPNSPLYF. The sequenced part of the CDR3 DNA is TGTGCCAGCGGGACAGGGCCGAATTCGCCC.

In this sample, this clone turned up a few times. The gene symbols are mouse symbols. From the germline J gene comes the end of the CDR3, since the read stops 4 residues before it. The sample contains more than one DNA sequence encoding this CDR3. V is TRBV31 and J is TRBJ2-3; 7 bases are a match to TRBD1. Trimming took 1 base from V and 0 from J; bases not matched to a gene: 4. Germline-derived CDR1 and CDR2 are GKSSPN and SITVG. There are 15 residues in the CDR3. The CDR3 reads CAWSPGTASAETLYF. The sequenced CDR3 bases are TGTGCCTGGAGTCCAGGGACAGCTAGTGCAGAA.

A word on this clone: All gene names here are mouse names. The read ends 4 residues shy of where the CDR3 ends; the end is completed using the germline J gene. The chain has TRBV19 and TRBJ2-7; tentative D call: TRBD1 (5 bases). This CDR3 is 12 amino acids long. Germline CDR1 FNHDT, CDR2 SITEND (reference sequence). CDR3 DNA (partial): TGTGCCAGCGTCTCGACAGCTTAT. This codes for CASVSTAY. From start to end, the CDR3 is CASVSTAYEQYF.